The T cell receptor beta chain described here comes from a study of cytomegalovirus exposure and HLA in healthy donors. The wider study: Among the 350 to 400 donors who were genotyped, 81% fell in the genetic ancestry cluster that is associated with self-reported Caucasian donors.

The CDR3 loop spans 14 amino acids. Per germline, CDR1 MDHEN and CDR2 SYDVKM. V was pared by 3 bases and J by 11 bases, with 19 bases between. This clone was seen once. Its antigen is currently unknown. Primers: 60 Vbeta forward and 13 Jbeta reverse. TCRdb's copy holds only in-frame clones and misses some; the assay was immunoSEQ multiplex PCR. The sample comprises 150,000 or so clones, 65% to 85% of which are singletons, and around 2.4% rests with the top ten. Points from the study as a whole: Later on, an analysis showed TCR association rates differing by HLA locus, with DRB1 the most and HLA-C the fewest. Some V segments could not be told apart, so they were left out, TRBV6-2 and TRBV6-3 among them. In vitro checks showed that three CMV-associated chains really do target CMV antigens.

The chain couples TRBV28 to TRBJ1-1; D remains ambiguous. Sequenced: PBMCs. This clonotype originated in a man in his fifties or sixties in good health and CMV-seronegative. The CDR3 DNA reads TGTGCCAGCAGTTTTCCCGTCGGGTTCGGGTGGGCTTTCTTT. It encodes CASSFPVGFGWAFF.